The 8 T cell receptor beta chains reported below all come from one sample, sequenced in a study of radiation and T cells in renal cell carcinoma. Measured with immunoSEQ multiplex PCR; TCRdb has only the in-frame clones, and not every one. The sample has roughly 130,000 clones, 88% seen once. Described time point: blood 2 weeks post-SBRT. Treatment meaning: 15 Gy SBRT to primary tumor, nephrectomy 4 weeks later. The specimen was blood, collected from a patient whose treatment included radiotherapy and nephrectomy. These receptor sequences come from a woman in her 70s with renal cell carcinoma.

The chain has TRBV6-1 and TRBJ2-7; 7 bases map to TRBD1. Unmatched junction bases numbered 7, after V lost 6 bases and J lost 2 bases. The germline gives CDR1 MNHNS, CDR2 SASEGT. This CDR3 has 14 amino acids. The CDR3 loop reads CASSPGQQAYEQYF. The DNA for the CDR3 is TGTGCCAGCAGCCCGGGACAGCAGGCCTACGAGCAGTACTTC.

The V gene is TRBV29-1, the J gene TRBJ1-2; TRBD1 matches at 8 bases. The germline CDR1 and CDR2 sequences are SQVTM and ANQGSEA. The CDR3 runs to 14 residues. Trimming at V came to 4 bases and at J to 6 bases, leaving 10 bases not matched to a gene. This CDR3 is CSVVSSSGGNGYTF. CDR3 in DNA: TGCAGCGTTGTTAGCAGTTCAGGGGGCAATGGCTACACCTTC.

This clone has only one observation. The chain couples TRBV18 to TRBJ1-1; D is unclear. The CDR3 extends over 11 amino acids. The germline CDR1 and CDR2 sequences are KGHSH and LQKENI. Between the trimmed V and J ends, which lost 6 bases and 1 base, there was a span of 3 bases. The CDR3 loop is CASSPNTEAFF. CDR3 in DNA: TGTGCCAGCTCCCCGAACACTGAAGCTTTCTTT. The entire variable domain, with the rest obtained from reference TRBV18 and TRBJ1-1, is as follows: NAGVMQNPRHLVRRRGQEARLRCSPMKGHSHVYWYRQLPEEGLKFMVYLQKENIIDESGMPKERFSAEFPKEGPSILRIQQVVRGDSAAYFCASSPNTEAFFGQGTRLTVV.

This sequence joins TRBV5-1 and TRBJ1-1; D remains ambiguous. The CDR3 runs to 12 residues. The V gene's germline CDR1 is SGHRS and CDR2 YFSETQ. V lost 0 bases to trimming and J lost 3 bases, with 3 bases between them. As DNA, the CDR3 is TGCGCCAGCAGCTTGGAGGACACTGAAGCTTTCTTT. As protein: CASSLEDTEAFF.

CDR3 DNA: TGTGCCAGCAGCTTACGAAGGCAGGGGTTTAACTATGGCTACACCTTC. Translating it yields CASSLRRQGFNYGYTF. The chain uses TRBV13 and TRBJ1-2; TRBD1 is a possible D gene (6 bases). V dropped 2 bases and J dropped 1 base, with 14 bases sitting between them. CDR1 is PRHDT, CDR2 FYEKMQ, per germline (reference sequence). This CDR3 is built from 16 residues.

This chain connects TRBV6-6 to TRBJ2-2, with 8 bases fitting TRBD2. With V trimmed by 0 bases and J by 6 bases, 3 bases remained unmatched. Per germline, CDR1 MNHNY and CDR2 SVGAGI (reference sequence). CDR3 length: 15 residues. CDR3 residues: CASSYSPGGSGELFF. The CDR3 DNA reads TGTGCCAGCAGTTACTCCCCGGGAGGGTCCGGGGAGCTGTTTTTT.

The V gene is TRBV28, the J gene TRBJ2-7; 9 bases match TRBD1. Germline lookup yields CDR1 MDHEN and CDR2 SYDVKM. The trim removed 2 bases at V and 7 bases at J, leaving 6 bases unmatched. CDR3 size: 14 residues. The CDR3 bases are TGTGCCAGCAGTTTACCGGGACAGGGAAAAGAGCAGTACTTC. It codes for CASSLPGQGKEQYF.

V is TRBV5-1 and J is TRBJ1-1; the match to TRBD1 covers 8 bases. With V trimmed by 0 bases and J by 8 bases, 6 bases remained unmatched. Germline V CDR1 and CDR2: SGHRS, YFSETQ. The CDR3 is 14 amino acids. The CDR3 DNA follows: TGCGCCAGCAGCTTGGAGGCAGGGGGCGAGGAAGCTTTCTTT. Protein: CASSLEAGGEEAFF.